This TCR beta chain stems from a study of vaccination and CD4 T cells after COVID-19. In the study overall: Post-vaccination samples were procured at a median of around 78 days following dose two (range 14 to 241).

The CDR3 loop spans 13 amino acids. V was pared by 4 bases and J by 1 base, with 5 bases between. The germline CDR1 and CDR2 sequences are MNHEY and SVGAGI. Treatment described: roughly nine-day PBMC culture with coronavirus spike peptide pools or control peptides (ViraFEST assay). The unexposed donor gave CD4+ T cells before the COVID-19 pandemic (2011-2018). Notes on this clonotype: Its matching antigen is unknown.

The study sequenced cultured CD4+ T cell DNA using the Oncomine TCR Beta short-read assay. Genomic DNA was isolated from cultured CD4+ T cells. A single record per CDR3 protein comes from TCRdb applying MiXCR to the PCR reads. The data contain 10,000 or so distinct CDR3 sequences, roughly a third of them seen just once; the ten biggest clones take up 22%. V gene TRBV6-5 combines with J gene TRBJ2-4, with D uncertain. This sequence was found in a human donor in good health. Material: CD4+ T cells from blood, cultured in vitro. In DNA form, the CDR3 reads TGTGCCAGCAGTTTGGGGGCCAAAAACATTCAGTACTTC. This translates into CASSLGAKNIQYF.